The clone carrying this T cell receptor (beta chain) was observed a handful of times. The V end lost 1 base, the J end lost 2 bases, and 8 bases lay between the germline ends. The CDR3 length is 14 residues. It was with unique molecular identifiers that the TCRbeta library was prepared. From the PCR reads, TCRdb called clonotypes with MiXCR, one entry per CDR3 protein. The top ten hold about 4% of the sample, which has about 610,000 distinct CDR3 sequences, about 10% seen once. The data belong to a study of T-cell reconstitution after alpha-beta-depleted transplantation in children. This TCR came from a human donor who donated a stem cell graft to a child with acute myeloid leukemia. The source was PBMCs from the stem cell graft donor, collected from the stem cell graft. The chain uses TRBV12-3 or TRBV12-4 and TRBJ1-1; no definite D call. DNA of the CDR3: TGTGCCAGCAGTTTAGTCGCTTTCAACACTGAAGCTTTCTTT. This gives the protein CASSLVAFNTEAFF.